Following are 26 T cell receptor beta chains from one sample sequenced in a study of T cells in Graves' hyperthyroidism and ophthalmopathy. From RNA transcripts, TCR beta CDR3 regions were amplified. The HTBI primer set served for first-round RT-PCR of the TCR CDR3. TCRdb re-analysed the multiplex PCR reads in MiXCR, keeping a single row per CDR3 protein. Among 450,000 to 600,000 distinct CDR3 sequences listed, 15% to 20% were seen once. Sequencing was done on a sample of blood. These receptors were obtained from a man aged 35 to 55 with Graves' ophthalmopathy.

The chain couples TRBV19 to TRBJ1-1; TRBD1 agrees at 12 bases. Germline CDR1 reads LNHDA; CDR2 reads SQIVND (reference sequence). J lost 1 base, V lost 6 bases, and 6 bases had no gene match. The CDR3 extends over 16 amino acids. CDR3 amino acids: CASRRDRGLQNTEAFF. Here the CDR3 DNA reads TGTGCCAGTAGAAGGGACAGGGGGCTTCAGAACACTGAAGCTTTCTTT.

This chain connects TRBV5-1 to TRBJ2-7; D is perhaps TRBD1 or TRBD2 (5 bases each). Looked up from germline, CDR1 is SGHRS and CDR2 is YFSETQ. Trimming removed 3 bases at V and 2 bases at J, with 18 bases between. This CDR3 has 16 residues. The CDR3 reads CASSWQRGRSPYEQYF. CDR3 coding DNA: TGCGCCAGCAGCTGGCAACGGGGACGGAGCCCCTACGAGCAGTACTTC.

This clonotype was detected many times. This rearrangement joins TRBV7-2 to TRBJ2-7; D is perhaps TRBD1 (5 bases). Germline-derived CDR1 and CDR2 are SGHTA and FQGNSA. V was cut by 5 bases and J by 6 bases, with 20 bases left in between. CDR3 length: 15 amino acids. The CDR3 DNA is TGTGCCAGCAGCACCTCCCGGGCAGGGCCGATCGAGCAGTACTTC. It codes for CASSTSRAGPIEQYF.

V and J are TRBV6-2 or TRBV6-3 and TRBJ1-2; tentative D call: TRBD1 (5 bases). There are 13 residues in the CDR3. Germline V gene sequence: CDR1 MNHEY, CDR2 SVGEGT. Trimming pared 1 base from V and 3 bases from J, leaving 6 bases between. This CDR3 reads CASSYLTDYGYTF. Written as DNA, the CDR3 is TGTGCCAGCAGTTACTTGACAGACTATGGCTACACCTTC.

This clonotype has a count of ten or more. The chain combines TRBV27 with TRBJ1-2; D is perhaps TRBD1 (5 bases). The V gene lost 7 bases and the J gene lost 6 bases, with 15 bases spanning the gap. This CDR3 comprises 13 residues. Germline CDR1 MNHEY, CDR2 SMNVEV (reference sequence). The CDR3, as DNA: TGTGCCAGCACAGACAGACCTTTGCATGGCTACACCTTC. It codes for CASTDRPLHGYTF.

This clonotype was detected a few times. The V and J genes are TRBV11-1 and TRBJ2-1; 7 nucleotides agree with TRBD2. V lost 1 base, J lost 4 bases, and 16 bases stayed unmatched. The CDR3 runs to 19 residues. Per germline, CDR1 SGHAT and CDR2 FQDESV (reference sequence). For the CDR3, the DNA is TGTGCCAGCAGCTTAGTTTTAACGGGCGGGGGAGGCTTATACAATGAGCAGTTCTTC. Protein sequence: CASSLVLTGGGGLYNEQFF.

This clonotype was observed a few times. J is TRBJ1-1 and V is TRBV2, with unresolved D. Trimming removed 5 bases from V and 2 bases from J, with 15 bases in between. This CDR3 has 15 residues. The germline V gene has CDR1 SNHLY and CDR2 FYNNEI. The CDR3 bases are TGTGCCAGCAGTCCCCAGCTCGGATTAAACACTGAAGCTTTCTTT. Amino acids: CASSPQLGLNTEAFF.

The chain couples TRBV4-2 to TRBJ1-6, with 7 bases aligning to TRBD1. The germline V gene has CDR1 LGHNA and CDR2 YNFKEQ. J was trimmed by 5 bases and V by 7 bases; bases with no gene match: 11. The CDR3 totals 16 residues. Written as DNA, the CDR3 is TGTGCCAGCACCGAAAGACAGGGAGGAAATAATTCACCCCTCCACTTT. It specifies CASTERQGGNNSPLHF.

V gene TRBV15 combines with J gene TRBJ1-2, with TRBD1 matching 11 bases. This CDR3 spans 15 amino acids. V lost 5 bases to trimming and J lost 4 bases; unmatched junction nucleotides: 6. The germline CDR1 and CDR2 sequences are LNHNV and YYDKDF (reference sequence). The CDR3 protein is CATSLDRGLGYGYTF. For the CDR3, the DNA is TGTGCCACCAGCTTGGACAGGGGGCTAGGCTATGGCTACACCTTC.

This clonotype was seen repeatedly, ten times or more. The chain carries TRBV2 and TRBJ1-1, with D uncertain. The CDR3 runs 14 residues. With 7 bases removed from V and 0 bases from J, the gap between germline ends came to 12 bases. CDR1 is SNHLY, CDR2 FYNNEI, per germline. The CDR3 nucleotides are TGTGCCAGCAACGCCAAGACCGTGAACACTGAAGCTTTCTTT. It codes for CASNAKTVNTEAFF.

The chain links TRBV5-5 to TRBJ2-4; D assignment may be TRBD1 or TRBD2 (5 bases each). The CDR3 length is 13 residues. Deletions cut 2 bases from V and 5 bases from J, with 8 bases between. CDR1 and CDR2 from the germline V gene are SGHKS and YYEKEE (reference sequence). In nucleotides, the CDR3 is TGTGCCAGCAGCTTAGGGGACCAAAACATTCAGTACTTC. The encoded protein is CASSLGDQNIQYF.

This clonotype was seen only a few times. This sequence joins TRBV20-1 and TRBJ2-1; D remains unclear. The germline V and J ends were trimmed by 0 bases and 10 bases, with 7 bases remaining between them. The germline CDR1 and CDR2 sequences are DFQATT and SNEGSKA (reference sequence). The CDR3 spans 11 residues. The CDR3 spells CSARDPMEQFF. The DNA for the CDR3 is TGCAGTGCTAGAGATCCAATGGAGCAGTTCTTC.

The chain employs TRBV4-1 and TRBJ2-2; 7 bases are a match to TRBD2. Germline V gene sequence: CDR1 MGHRA, CDR2 YSYEKL. With 3 bases clipped from V and 5 bases from J, the junction kept 12 bases outside the gene matches. This CDR3 region has 17 residues. CDR3 region: CASSHGGAGRWTGELFF. CDR3 bases: TGCGCCAGCAGCCATGGGGGAGCGGGACGGTGGACCGGGGAGCTGTTTTTT.

This clonotype was seen at least ten times. The genes are TRBV7-9 and TRBJ2-7; 10 nucleotides agree with TRBD1. The CDR3 is 15 amino acids. Losses at the gene ends were 3 bases for V and 5 bases for J; bases not matched to a gene: 7. CDR1 is SEHNR and CDR2 is FQNEAQ in the germline V gene (reference sequence). The chain's CDR3 is CASSFTGTGVHEQYF. CDR3 nucleotide sequence: TGTGCCAGCAGCTTTACCGGGACAGGGGTCCACGAGCAGTACTTC.

This clonotype was recorded a few times. Here the CDR3 DNA reads TGTGCCAGCAGCGAAGGAGCGGGAGGGGCCTACGAGCAGTACTTC. Protein product: CASSEGAGGAYEQYF. The genes are TRBV7-2 and TRBJ2-7, with TRBD2 identical over 10 bases. V trimming: 5 bases; J trimming: 2 bases; junction bases outside the gene matches: 6. CDR1 and CDR2 from the germline V gene are SGHTA and FQGNSA. The CDR3 runs to 15 residues.

The chain uses TRBV15 and TRBJ1-2; 8 bases agree with TRBD1. The germline V gene encodes CDR1 LNHNV and CDR2 YYDKDF (reference sequence). The trim removed 4 bases at V and 5 bases at J, leaving 9 bases unmatched. The CDR3 runs to 15 residues. In nucleotides, the CDR3 is TGTGCCACCAGCACTGAAGCGCAGGGGGCGTATGGCTACACCTTC. Translation: CATSTEAQGAYGYTF. The variable domain in full, with the rest retrieved from reference TRBV15 and TRBJ1-2, is DAMVIQNPRYQVTQFGKPVTLSCSQTLNHNVMYWYQQKSSQAPKLLFHYYDKDFNNEADTPDNFQSRRPNTSFCFLDIRSPGLGDTAMYLCATSTEAQGAYGYTFGSGTRLTVV.

The sample holds many counts of this clonotype. This chain links TRBV7-8 with TRBJ1-5, with 10 bases fitting TRBD1. CDR1 and CDR2 (germline): SGHVS, FQNEAQ. The ends lost 5 bases at V and 5 bases at J; junction bases unmatched: 3. The CDR3 is 14 residues long. The CDR3 loop is CASSGGTGDQPQHF. The CDR3 DNA is TGTGCCAGCAGCGGAGGGACAGGGGATCAGCCCCAGCATTTT.

This chain joins TRBV7-9 and TRBJ1-4; 10 nucleotides align to TRBD1. This CDR3 is built from 17 residues. CDR1 is SEHNR and CDR2 is FQNEAQ in the germline V gene (reference sequence). J gave up 4 bases and V 5 bases, and 10 bases lay outside the gene matches. CDR3 protein: CASSPGQGVLGNEKLFF. In nucleotides, the CDR3 is TGTGCCAGCAGCCCTGGACAGGGGGTGCTGGGTAATGAAAAACTGTTTTTT. Full variable domain (missing parts from reference TRBV7-9 and TRBJ1-4): DTGVSQNPRHKITKRGQNVTFRCDPISEHNRLYWYRQTLGQGPEFLTYFQNEAQLEKSRLLSDRFSAERPKGSFSTLEIQRTEQGDSAMYLCASSPGQGVLGNEKLFFGSGTQLSVL.

This clonotype was observed many times. The V call is TRBV11-3, the J call TRBJ2-3; D is uncertain. Trimming cost V 2 bases and J 4 bases, with 4 bases left between them. The CDR3 covers 12 residues. The germline gives CDR1 SGHNT, CDR2 YENEEA. The CDR3 nucleotides are TGTGCCAGCAGCTTACCGTCAGATACGCAGTATTTT. This gives the protein CASSLPSDTQYF.

In this sample, this clonotype turned up many times. The rearrangement links TRBV13 to TRBJ2-5; D tentatively reads TRBD1 or TRBD2 (5 bases each). This CDR3 has 14 residues. Germline CDR1 and CDR2: PRHDT and FYEKMQ (reference sequence). Between the trimmed V and J ends, which lost 4 bases and 5 bases, there was a span of 14 bases. The CDR3 is CASSSRDPGETQYF. In DNA form, the CDR3 reads TGTGCCAGCAGCTCCCGGGACCCGGGGGAGACCCAGTACTTC.

The rearrangement uses TRBV10-3 and TRBJ2-7; D perhaps matches TRBD1 (5 bases). Germline assignment: CDR1 ENHRY and CDR2 SYGVKD. This CDR3 has 12 amino acids. Trimming removed 7 bases at V and 6 bases at J, with 13 bases between. This chain's CDR3 is CAIIGQGGEQYF. In nucleotides, the CDR3 is TGTGCCATCATAGGGCAGGGTGGCGAGCAGTACTTC.

In this sample, this clonotype turned up a few times. A junction end diverges from the germline sequence, so it may reflect a read error. The gene calls are TRBV12-3 or TRBV12-4 and TRBJ2-5; a possible D gene is TRBD2 (6 bases). The CDR3 covers 12 residues. CDR3 protein: CASSPPRETQHF. The CDR3 region has the DNA TGTGCCAGCAGTCCCCCACGGGAGACCCAGCACTTC.

Worth noting for this clonotype: A much larger clone sits a single nucleotide away, making a read error possible. The V gene is TRBV29-1, the J gene TRBJ2-5; possible D gene TRBD2, 5 bases. Germline V gene data show CDR1 as SQVTM and CDR2 as ANQGSEA. CDR3 size: 15 residues. Trimming cost V 4 bases and J 5 bases, with 20 bases left between them. This chain's CDR3 is CSVGMGWRLLETQYF. The CDR3 DNA sequence: TGCAGCGTTGGAATGGGATGGAGGCTCCTCGAGACCCAGTACTTC.

The chain is built from TRBV19 and TRBJ1-2; the D gene is possibly TRBD1 (6 bases). Germline assignment: CDR1 LNHDA and CDR2 SQIVND (reference sequence). V lost 7 bases and J lost 6, with 15 bases in between. The CDR3 covers 13 residues. The CDR3 DNA sequence: TGTGCCAGTACCTTCACAGGGAAGGATGGCTACACCTTC. Its translation is CASTFTGKDGYTF.

This clonotype was detected many times. V and J are TRBV10-3 and TRBJ2-3, with 11 bases matching TRBD2. Germline lookup yields CDR1 ENHRY and CDR2 SYGVKD. The CDR3 runs 14 residues. Trimming cost V 10 bases and J 0 bases; bases outside gene matches: 3. The CDR3 nucleotides read TGTGCCAGCGGGACTAGCGGAAGCACAGATACGCAGTATTTT. Encoded protein: CASGTSGSTDTQYF.

This chain connects TRBV12-3 or TRBV12-4 to TRBJ1-5; D is ambiguous. The germline V and J ends were trimmed by 6 bases and 3 bases, with 15 bases remaining between them. The CDR3 extends over 15 amino acids. In nucleotides, the CDR3 is TGTGCCAGCAGCCCATCTGGACGGATCAATCAGCCCCAGCATTTT. Its protein product is CASSPSGRINQPQHF.